Included here is one T cell receptor beta chain sequence, with context. The data were taken from a study of shared clonotypes between healthy human individuals. Germline V CDR1 and CDR2: SGHDT, YYEEEE. The CDR3 length is 13 residues. V shed 5 bases and J 12 bases; nucleotides not matched to a gene: 11. Produced via immunoSEQ multiplex PCR; TCRdb's table is partial and in-frame only. The data hold some 2 million clones, with 90% to 95% observed a single time. The chain has TRBV5-6 and TRBJ1-2; 9 bases align to TRBD1. What was sequenced was naive CD4+ T cells sorted from blood. Documented subset: CD45RA+ positively selected. This TCR was recovered from a man aged 18 to 30 in good health. The CDR3 reads CASSTGTGFWDTF. The DNA for the CDR3 is TGTGCCAGCAGTACCGGGACAGGGTTTTGGGACACCTTC. The whole variable domain, filled in from reference TRBV5-6 and TRBJ1-2, reads DAGVTQSPTHLIKTRGQQVTLRCSPKSGHDTVSWYQQALGQGPQFIFQYYEEEERQRGNFPDRFSGHQFPNYSSELNVNALLLGDSALYLCASSTGTGFWDTFGSGTRLTVV.